The 22 T cell receptor beta chains below were found in one sample sequenced in a study of spatial heterogeneity in lung cancer. TCRdb reprocessed the 5' RACE reads with MiXCR, giving one entry per CDR3 protein. This table has about 13,000 distinct CDR3 sequences, approximately 3% appearing once. Time point denoted: sample taken at primary tumor resection. Their cognate antigens are unknown. Notes on the study in general: The number of expanded tumor alpha and beta chains correlated with mutation number.

The material was lung tumor tissue, obtained at surgery. The source of these receptors is a male donor with early-stage non-small cell lung cancer.

This clonotype was seen ten or more times. The CDR3 loop reads CASTAPDRVVYQIYEQFF. CDR3 sequence (DNA): TGTGCCAGCACCGCCCCCGACAGGGTAGTCTACCAGATCTATGAGCAGTTCTTC. The chain is built from TRBV7-9 and TRBJ2-1, with 7 bases matching TRBD1. Trimming at V came to 7 bases and at J to 8 bases, leaving 23 bases not matched to a gene. The CDR3 consists of 18 residues. Per germline, CDR1 SEHNR and CDR2 FQNEAQ (reference sequence).

Ten or more counts support this clonotype. The V and J genes are TRBV6-5 and TRBJ1-1; D not certain. The CDR3 consists of 14 residues. The V end was cut by 2 bases, the J end by 3 bases, with 10 bases between. CDR1 MNHEY and CDR2 SVGAGI come from the germline V gene. The chain's CDR3 is CASSYRGSHTEAFF. CDR3 bases: TGTGCCAGCAGTTACCGGGGAAGTCACACTGAAGCTTTCTTT.

This clonotype was detected many times. The chain joins TRBV3-2 to TRBJ1-2. TRBV3-2 is shown as a pseudogene. The CDR3 has 16 amino acids. The CDR3, as DNA: TGTGCCAGCAGCCAAGTTACAGCGCTTTCTCACTATGGCTACACCTTC. It encodes CASSQVTALSHYGYTF.

This clonotype has a count of ten or more. CDR3 loop: CASSPTPSGKDEQYF. The CDR3 region has the DNA TGCGCCAGCAGCCCCACACCCAGCGGCAAGGACGAGCAGTACTTC. This chain uses TRBV4-3 with TRBJ2-7; tentative D call: TRBD2 (5 bases). V dropped 4 bases and J dropped 5 bases, with 18 bases sitting between them. The germline V gene has CDR1 LGHNA and CDR2 YSLEER. The CDR3 is 15 residues long.

The sample holds a few counts of this clonotype. This chain connects TRBV7-2 to TRBJ2-5; a weak D match, TRBD1 (6 bases). Germline V lookup: CDR1 SGHTA, CDR2 FQGNSA. This CDR3 contains 16 residues. V lost 2 bases, J lost 7 bases, and 20 bases lay in between. The CDR3 loop is CASSLMTGQSPGTQYF. The CDR3 DNA reads as TGTGCCAGCAGCTTAATGACAGGACAGTCGCCAGGGACCCAGTACTTC.

This clonotype was counted ten times or more. The rearrangement joins TRBV5-1 to TRBJ1-5; the D gene is possibly TRBD1 (5 bases). This CDR3 contains 14 residues. The germline CDR1 and CDR2 sequences are SGHRS and YFSETQ. V gave up 0 bases and J gave up 7 bases, with 11 bases separating them. The CDR3 nucleotides are TGCGCCAGCAGCTTGGAAGAGGGGAAACAGCCCCAGCATTTT. Its protein product is CASSLEEGKQPQHF.

This clonotype was found many times. V and J are TRBV9 and TRBJ2-7; D unresolved. Germline V gene sequence: CDR1 SGDLS, CDR2 YYNGEE. This CDR3 is built from 14 residues. V lost 2 bases to trimming and J lost 3 bases, with 12 bases between them. The CDR3 DNA follows: TGTGCCAGCAGCGTGACCCCGACACACTACGAGCAGTACTTC. Translating gives CASSVTPTHYEQYF.

This clonotype was counted at least ten times. In DNA form, the CDR3 reads TGTGCCACCAGTCAGGCAGGGGCGGATTCACCCCTCCACTTT. This encodes CATSQAGADSPLHF. V usage is TRBV24-1 and J usage is TRBJ1-6; D possibly corresponds to TRBD1 (6 bases). V gave up 6 bases and J gave up 8 bases, with 13 bases separating them. Per the germline V gene, CDR1 is KGHDR and CDR2 is SFDVKD. This CDR3 has 14 residues.

This clonotype was observed at least ten times. The J gene is TRBJ2-6, the V gene TRBV9; TRBD1 is a possible D gene (6 bases). Trimming left V 4 bases short and J 8 bases short, with 13 bases between. Germline CDR1 SGDLS, CDR2 YYNGEE. The CDR3 is 14 amino acids. The CDR3 nucleotides read TGTGCCAGCAGCACCCGGACAGTTCCCAACGTCCTGACTTTC. It yields the protein CASSTRTVPNVLTF. The full variable domain, rest sourced from reference TRBV9 and TRBJ2-6, is DSGVTQTPKHLITATGQRVTLRCSPRSGDLSVYWYQQSLDQGLQFLIQYYNGEERAKGNILERFSAQQFPDLHSELNLSSLELGDSALYFCASSTRTVPNVLTFGAGSRLTVL.

There are many counts of this clonotype. This sequence joins TRBV9 and TRBJ2-1; D call uncertain. The CDR3 extends over 13 amino acids. V was clipped by 4 bases and J by 5 bases, with 10 bases between them. The V gene's germline CDR1 is SGDLS and CDR2 YYNGEE. DNA for the CDR3: TGTGCCAGCAGCAAACAACCCGACAATGAGCAGTTCTTC. Protein product: CASSKQPDNEQFF.

This clonotype was observed at least ten times. The V gene is TRBV5-1, the J gene TRBJ2-5; TRBD1 matches at 7 bases. Losses at the gene ends were 0 bases for V and 4 bases for J; bases not matched to a gene: 6. The CDR3 consists of 15 residues. CDR1 and CDR2 (germline): SGHRS, YFSETQ. This chain's CDR3 is CASSLEGRGRETQYF. As DNA, the CDR3 is TGCGCCAGCAGCTTGGAAGGTAGGGGGCGAGAGACCCAGTACTTC.

Many counts were recorded for this clonotype. The V gene is TRBV6-6, the J gene TRBJ1-1, with 7 nucleotides matching TRBD1. J was trimmed by 1 base and V by 2 bases; bases with no gene match: 7. Germline values: CDR1 MNHNY, CDR2 SVGAGI (reference sequence). The CDR3 is 16 amino acids. This CDR3 is CASSYPSGQTNTEAFF. CDR3 sequence (DNA): TGTGCCAGCAGTTACCCCTCGGGACAGACGAACACTGAAGCTTTCTTT.

This clonotype was counted at least ten times. The V and J genes are TRBV4-2 and TRBJ2-3; 8 bases agree with TRBD2. Germline assignment: CDR1 LGHNA and CDR2 YNFKEQ. The junction had 7 bases not matched to a gene; V was cut back by 0 bases and J by 2 bases. CDR3 length: 17 amino acids. The DNA of the CDR3 is TGTGCCAGCAGCCAAGATGAGCGGGGGCCCTCCACAGATACGCAGTATTTT. Translating it yields CASSQDERGPSTDTQYF.

At least ten counts were recorded for this clonotype. V and J are TRBV21-1 and TRBJ2-7; no check of the table's D call, TRBD1, against the DNA was made. TRBV21-1 is a listed pseudogene. CDR3 length: 14 amino acids. The CDR3, as DNA: TGTGCCAGCAGCCACAGGGGAATTGGGTACGAGCAGTACTTC. Its protein product is CASSHRGIGYEQYF.

This clonotype appeared many times. The V call is TRBV20-1, the J call TRBJ2-1; D not certain. V lost 6 bases and J 10 bases, leaving 10 bases between the germline ends. Looked up from germline, CDR1 is DFQATT and CDR2 is SNEGSKA (reference sequence). The CDR3 runs to 10 residues. CDR3 loop: CSAFTEEQFF. The CDR3 DNA reads as TGCAGTGCCTTTACTGAGGAGCAGTTCTTC.

The sample holds many counts of this clonotype. This chain joins TRBV4-1 and TRBJ2-6, with 7 bases matching TRBD1. This CDR3 region has 17 residues. Germline CDR1 MGHRA, CDR2 YSYEKL. V gave up 5 bases and J gave up 0 bases; unmatched junction bases: 7. The CDR3 DNA follows: TGCGCCAGCAGCGCGAGACAGGGCAGCTCTGGGGCCAACGTCCTGACTTTC. It yields the protein CASSARQGSSGANVLTF.

This clonotype was seen repeatedly, ten times or more. The chain couples TRBV11-2 to TRBJ1-5, with TRBD1 as a possible D gene (5 bases). Germline CDR1 is SGHAT and CDR2 is FQNNGV. The V end was cut by 4 bases, the J end by 3 bases, with 16 bases between. The CDR3 has 16 residues. In DNA form, the CDR3 reads TGTGCCAGCAGCTACCCCGGGACGGTCCACAATCAGCCCCAGCATTTT. This codes for CASSYPGTVHNQPQHF.

This clonotype was seen ten or more times. V and J are TRBV6-2 or TRBV6-3 and TRBJ2-2; D remains unclear. V was cut by 0 bases and J by 7 bases, with 12 bases left in between. The germline V gene encodes CDR1 MNHEY and CDR2 SVGEGT. The CDR3 length is 15 residues. The CDR3 region is CASSYSELDGGELFF. CDR3 bases: TGTGCCAGCAGTTACTCGGAACTGGATGGCGGGGAGCTGTTTTTT.

By share, this clonotype counts as medium-sized (0.01 to 0.1%). V is TRBV12-3 or TRBV12-4 and J is TRBJ2-7; weak D call: TRBD1 (6 bases). The CDR3 has 16 residues. Trimming left V 4 bases short and J 2 bases short, with 18 bases between. CDR3 loop: CASSSYQGWGTYEQYF. The CDR3 DNA sequence: TGTGCCAGCAGTTCCTATCAGGGGTGGGGAACCTACGAGCAGTACTTC.

The table lists this clonotype with many counts. This rearrangement joins TRBV19 to TRBJ2-5; 11 positions agree with TRBD2. V shed 4 bases and J 2 bases; nucleotides not matched to a gene: 9. Germline loops: CDR1 LNHDA, CDR2 SQIVND (reference sequence). The CDR3 is 17 amino acids. CDR3 bases: TGTGCCAGTAGTAGACCTAGCGGGGGGACCTTACAAGAGACCCAGTACTTC. Translating it yields CASSRPSGGTLQETQYF.

This clonotype showed up many times. This chain joins TRBV6-5 and TRBJ1-2, with 9 bases lining up with TRBD1. Germline assignment: CDR1 MNHEY and CDR2 SVGAGI. The CDR3 has 16 residues. The trim removed 0 bases at V and 0 bases at J, leaving 2 bases unmatched. CDR3: CASSYSGQGSNYGYTF. The DNA of the CDR3 is TGTGCCAGCAGTTACTCGGGACAGGGTTCTAACTATGGCTACACCTTC.

The table lists this clonotype with many counts. V is TRBV19 and J is TRBJ1-5; D not resolved. V lost 5 bases and J lost 5, with 10 bases in between. The length of the CDR3 is 13 residues. In germline, CDR1 is LNHDA, CDR2 SQIVND (reference sequence). CDR3 bases: TGTGCCAGTAGTTGGAAGGCCGATCAGCCCCAGCATTTT. Translation gives CASSWKADQPQHF.